This TCR beta chain was observed in a study of T cell clonotyping in hematopoietic cell transplantation. After removal of 10 bases from V and 9 bases from J, the junction contained 12 bases not matched to a gene. The CDR3 sequence is 14 residues long. CDR1 is MNHEY, CDR2 SVGAGI, per germline. Generated by immunoSEQ multiplex PCR, the TCRdb table keeps only in-frame clones and is missing some. The sample consists of about 10,000 clones, about half of them appearing once. The material was peripheral blood mononuclear cells, obtained 100 days after allogeneic stem cell transplant. The source of this sequence is a female patient in her forties or fifties who had an allogeneic stem cell transplant from an unrelated donor, so the T cells may come from the graft donor. Some clones in this sample may be carry-over from other donors' samples. The gene calls are TRBV6-5 and TRBJ2-1; 10 nucleotides match TRBD2. The CDR3 is CATRRALAGFEQFF. The CDR3 DNA follows: TGTGCCACACGGCGGGCACTAGCGGGATTTGAGCAGTTCTTC.